The next 16 T cell receptor beta chains were all read from a single sample in a study of T-cell reconstitution after alpha-beta-depleted transplantation in children. Unique molecular identifiers were used in preparing the TCRbeta library. MiXCR, run by TCRdb on the PCR reads, gives a single entry per CDR3 protein. The sample includes over 400,000 distinct CDR3 sequences, 12% of them seen just once. This specimen was PBMCs from the stem cell graft donor, taken from the stem cell graft. These receptor sequences come from a human donor who donated a stem cell graft to a child with combined immunodeficiency.

The V gene is TRBV6-5, the J gene TRBJ2-2; D not resolved. Germline CDR1 is MNHEY and CDR2 is SVGAGI. This CDR3 comprises 19 residues. Trimming took 2 bases from V and 0 from J, leaving 19 bases between them. As DNA, the CDR3 is TGTGCCAGCAGTTACGACTCGTTCCACTTGGCGCCGAACACCGGGGAGCTGTTTTTT. This sequence encodes CASSYDSFHLAPNTGELFF.

The V gene is TRBV7-2, the J gene TRBJ2-7; 7 bases match TRBD1. V dropped 4 bases and J dropped 2; count of bases not matched to a gene: 8. The CDR3 length is 15 residues. Germline V gene sequence: CDR1 SGHTA, CDR2 FQGNSA. The DNA of the CDR3 is TGTGCCAGCAGCTCGGACAGGATCTACCCCTACGAGCAGTACTTC. Amino acid sequence: CASSSDRIYPYEQYF.

The chain combines TRBV7-8 with TRBJ2-7; 7 nucleotides agree with TRBD1. Germline CDR1 reads SGHVS; CDR2 reads FQNEAQ. The junction had 7 bases not matched to a gene; V was cut back by 2 bases and J by 0 bases. The CDR3 spans 16 residues. For the CDR3, the DNA is TGTGCCAGCAGCTTATTACCGACAGGGATCTCCTACGAGCAGTACTTC. The encoded protein is CASSLLPTGISYEQYF.

This clonotype was observed a handful of times. The genes are TRBV27 and TRBJ2-7; D perhaps matches TRBD1 (6 bases). The CDR3 extends over 16 amino acids. Germline-derived CDR1 and CDR2 are MNHEY and SMNVEV (reference sequence). The V gene lost 5 bases and the J gene lost 4 bases, with 21 bases spanning the gap. For the CDR3, the DNA is TGTGCCAGCAGTCCGAAACCTGACAGGTTTCTGTACGAGCAGTACTTC. Encoded protein: CASSPKPDRFLYEQYF.

The chain couples TRBV10-3 to TRBJ2-1; D is unclear. The V gene's germline CDR1 is ENHRY and CDR2 SYGVKD. The CDR3 has 15 amino acids. Trimming took 3 bases from V and 4 from J, leaving 13 bases between them. The CDR3 DNA reads TGTGCCATCAGTGATGACGCGAGGCCTTACAATGAGCAGTTCTTC. Translating gives CAISDDARPYNEQFF.

This clonotype has only a few counts. V and J are TRBV4-3 and TRBJ2-1, with 8 bases lining up with TRBD2. The CDR3 length is 16 residues. V was clipped by 3 bases and J by 6 bases; unmatched bases: 10. CDR1 and CDR2 (germline): LGHNA, YSLEER. CDR3 sequence: CASSQSLGLVANEQFF. In DNA form, the CDR3 reads TGCGCCAGCAGCCAGAGCCTGGGACTAGTAGCCAATGAGCAGTTCTTC.

This clonotype was observed a handful of times. The J gene is TRBJ2-3, the V gene TRBV7-2, with 10 bases fitting TRBD2. V lost 5 bases to trimming and J lost 4 bases; unmatched junction nucleotides: 9. The CDR3 is made up of 16 amino acids. Germline V gene data show CDR1 as SGHTA and CDR2 as FQGNSA. As DNA, the CDR3 is TGTGCCAGCAGCCTAGACTTCCTAGCGGGAGCAGATACGCAGTATTTT. As protein: CASSLDFLAGADTQYF.

V usage is TRBV18 and J usage is TRBJ2-7, with a possible D match to TRBD1 (5 bases). The CDR3 loop spans 15 amino acids. Trimming shortened V by 0 bases and J by 3 bases, and 12 bases separated the two germline ends. The germline V gene has CDR1 KGHSH and CDR2 LQKENI. This CDR3 reads CASSPPTGTYYEQYF. DNA of the CDR3: TGTGCCAGCTCACCACCAACAGGTACTTACTACGAGCAGTACTTC.

J is TRBJ1-5 and V is TRBV12-3 or TRBV12-4; 9 nucleotides line up with TRBD1. The CDR3 length is 15 residues. V lost 6 bases, J lost 7 bases, and 10 bases stayed unmatched. This chain's CDR3 is CASSLSGTGNQPQHF. The CDR3 bases are TGTGCCAGCAGCCTATCCGGGACAGGGAACCAGCCCCAGCATTTT.

This chain links TRBV11-2 with TRBJ1-1; TRBD1 agrees at 12 bases. V dropped 2 bases and J dropped 4; count of bases not matched to a gene: 5. The CDR3 has 16 residues. Germline lookup yields CDR1 SGHAT and CDR2 FQNNGV. Written as DNA, the CDR3 is TGTGCCAGCAGCTTACGGGACAGGGGGCATGGCACTGAAGCTTTCTTT. It is translated as CASSLRDRGHGTEAFF.

V is TRBV7-9 and J is TRBJ2-3; no firm D call. CDR3 length equals 13 residues. The germline gives CDR1 SEHNR, CDR2 FQNEAQ (reference sequence). The ends were cut back, 2 bases at V and 2 bases at J, with 5 bases in the middle. The CDR3 is CASSLTHTDTQYF. Here the CDR3 DNA reads TGTGCCAGCAGCTTAACGCACACAGATACGCAGTATTTT.

J is TRBJ2-2 and V is TRBV30, with D unresolved. Per the germline V gene, CDR1 is GTSNPN and CDR2 is SVGIG (reference sequence). V was trimmed by 5 bases and J by 0 bases, leaving 10 bases between them. The CDR3 sequence is 14 residues long. CDR3 nucleotide sequence: TGTGCCTGGGGGTCCTGGACGAACACCGGGGAGCTGTTTTTT. It encodes CAWGSWTNTGELFF.

This sequence joins TRBV2 and TRBJ2-5; 10 nucleotides agree with TRBD1. CDR1 SNHLY and CDR2 FYNNEI come from the germline V gene. This CDR3 has 14 amino acids. With 6 bases clipped from V and 5 bases from J, the junction kept 6 bases outside the gene matches. CDR3 in DNA: TGTGCCAGCAGGTCGGGACAGGGGTTGGAGACCCAGTACTTC. Residues: CASRSGQGLETQYF.

This clonotype was detected a few times. The rearrangement links TRBV5-5 to TRBJ2-2; 12 bases map to TRBD2. CDR1 SGHKS and CDR2 YYEKEE come from the germline V gene (reference sequence). With 0 bases clipped from V and 6 bases from J, the junction kept 9 bases outside the gene matches. The CDR3 extends over 18 amino acids. Here the CDR3 DNA reads TGTGCCAGCAGCTTGGAACTAGCGGGAGGCGGTGGACCCGGGGAGCTGTTTTTT. It is translated as CASSLELAGGGGPGELFF.

CDR3 sequence: CASSQTTGNTDTQYF. DNA for the CDR3: TGCGCCAGCAGCCAAACCACAGGGAACACAGATACGCAGTATTTT. This chain joins TRBV4-3 and TRBJ2-3; D is possibly TRBD1 (6 bases). Germline V gives CDR1 LGHNA, CDR2 YSLEER. This CDR3 is 15 amino acids long. Trimming removed 2 bases at V and 2 bases at J, with 11 bases between.

This clonotype turned up a few times. The gene calls are TRBV9 and TRBJ2-7, with 9 nucleotides matching TRBD1. Unmatched junction bases numbered 5, after V lost 4 bases and J lost 0 bases. Germline loops: CDR1 SGDLS, CDR2 YYNGEE. This CDR3 is built from 15 residues. CDR3 sequence: CASSSRTGDSYEQYF. CDR3 coding DNA: TGTGCCAGCAGCTCCCGGACAGGGGACTCCTACGAGCAGTACTTC. The complete variable domain, with remaining parts taken from reference TRBV9 and TRBJ2-7, reads DSGVTQTPKHLITATGQRVTLRCSPRSGDLSVYWYQQSLDQGLQFLIQYYNGEERAKGNILERFSAQQFPDLHSELNLSSLELGDSALYFCASSSRTGDSYEQYFGPGTRLTVT.